Below, 30 T cell receptor beta chains from the same sample are listed, as sequenced in a study of cytomegalovirus exposure and HLA in healthy donors. PCR used 60 Vbeta primers and 13 Jbeta primers. Profiled with immunoSEQ multiplex PCR; TCRdb holds only in-frame clones, not every one. The table has about 140,000 clones, approximately 79% seen once; the top ten hold about 4.4%. Sequenced material: PBMCs. All receptors come from a man between 45 and 60 years old in good health and CMV-seropositive.

The gene calls are TRBV19 and TRBJ1-5, with TRBD1 matching over 7 bases. Germline CDR1 reads LNHDA; CDR2 reads SQIVND (reference sequence). This CDR3 contains 15 residues. Losses at the gene ends were 5 bases for V and 6 bases for J; bases not matched to a gene: 10. The CDR3 is CASSPDRVKGQPQHF. The CDR3 DNA is TGTGCCAGTAGTCCAGACAGGGTAAAAGGTCAGCCCCAGCATTTT.

The chain recombines TRBV6-5 with TRBJ1-2, with 8 nucleotides matching TRBD1. This CDR3 spans 16 amino acids. V shed 1 base, J shed 5 bases, and the junction held 9 bases outside the gene matches. The germline gives CDR1 MNHEY, CDR2 SVGAGI. The CDR3 spells CASSYYSPGQDYGYTF. In DNA, the CDR3 is TGTGCCAGCAGTTACTACTCGCCGGGACAGGATTATGGCTACACCTTC.

The chain combines TRBV27 with TRBJ2-5, with D perhaps matching TRBD1 (5 bases). V shed 0 bases and J shed 5 bases, with 13 bases lying between them. Germline V gene data show CDR1 as MNHEY and CDR2 as SMNVEV (reference sequence). CDR3 length: 15 amino acids. The CDR3 DNA sequence: TGTGCCAGCAGTTTATCTGTAGCAGGGTGGGAGACCCAGTACTTC. It is translated as CASSLSVAGWETQYF.

This sequence joins TRBV5-1 and TRBJ2-5; maybe TRBD2 (6 bases). Germline V gene lookup returns CDR1 SGHRS and CDR2 YFSETQ. Trimming left V 0 bases short and J 1 base short, with 10 bases between. The CDR3 totals 15 residues. The CDR3 spells CASSLGRARQETQYF. Written as DNA, the CDR3 is TGCGCCAGCAGCTTGGGGAGGGCCCGCCAAGAGACCCAGTACTTC.

This rearrangement joins TRBV6-1 to TRBJ1-4, with 8 bases lining up with TRBD1. The V segment lost 2 bases and the J segment 5 bases; nucleotides outside the gene matches: 7. Germline V gene data show CDR1 as MNHNS and CDR2 as SASEGT. The CDR3 totals 16 residues. CDR3 amino acids: CASSEIRGQGNEKLFF. The DNA for the CDR3 is TGTGCCAGCAGTGAAATCCGAGGACAGGGAAATGAAAAACTGTTTTTT.

This clone has a handful of counts. The chain carries TRBV4-1 and TRBJ1-5; D is perhaps TRBD1 (6 bases). Trimming cost V 1 base and J 7 bases, with 17 bases left between them. This CDR3 is 16 amino acids long. Germline CDR1 reads MGHRA; CDR2 reads YSYEKL. CDR3 residues: CASSQVEGHSEQPQHF. The DNA of the CDR3 is TGCGCCAGCAGCCAAGTCGAGGGACATTCAGAGCAGCCCCAGCATTTT.

This clone was counted a few times. The gene calls are TRBV9 and TRBJ1-2; tentatively, D is TRBD1 (6 bases). This CDR3 has 14 amino acids. CDR1 and CDR2 (germline): SGDLS, YYNGEE. Trimming took off 1 base at V and 3 bases at J, with 10 bases between the two ends. CDR3 DNA: TGTGCCAGCAGCGTACGACAGGATGACTATGGCTACACCTTC. Protein: CASSVRQDDYGYTF.

The V gene is TRBV2, the J gene TRBJ2-6; TRBD1 might be the D (5 bases). The germline CDR1 and CDR2 sequences are SNHLY and FYNNEI. This CDR3 has 17 residues. V was cut by 3 bases and J by 0 bases, with 12 bases left in between. The CDR3 DNA follows: TGTGCCAGCAGTGAGGGGCGGACATACTCTGGGGCCAACGTCCTGACTTTC. It is translated as CASSEGRTYSGANVLTF.

The V gene is TRBV9, the J gene TRBJ1-5; a possible D gene is TRBD1 (5 bases). The CDR3 spans 14 residues. Germline CDR1 SGDLS, CDR2 YYNGEE. Trimming pared 5 bases from V and 7 bases from J, leaving 16 bases between. CDR3 DNA sequence: TGTGCCAGCAGTGACGCTAGGGGTGACCAGCCCCAGCATTTT. This encodes CASSDARGDQPQHF.

The V gene is TRBV7-2, the J gene TRBJ2-3; D might be TRBD2 (7 bases). Looked up from germline, CDR1 is SGHTA and CDR2 is FQGNSA. There are 14 residues in the CDR3. With 0 bases removed from V and 5 bases from J, the gap between germline ends came to 9 bases. CDR3 coding DNA: TGTGCCAGCAGCTTAGCAAGGGGGGGAGATACGCAGTATTTT. It is translated as CASSLARGGDTQYF.

This chain uses TRBV18 with TRBJ1-4, with D uncertain. The CDR3 has 13 amino acids. Germline loops: CDR1 KGHSH, CDR2 LQKENI. The V and J ends lost 2 bases and 8 bases respectively, with 9 bases between them. Here the CDR3 reads CASSPEREEKLFF. CDR3 in DNA: TGTGCCAGCTCACCAGAAAGGGAGGAAAAACTGTTTTTT.

This clone has only one observation. The rearrangement joins TRBV4-2 to TRBJ2-6, with D possibly being TRBD2 (5 bases). The CDR3 is 19 residues long. Per germline, CDR1 LGHNA and CDR2 YNFKEQ. V was clipped by 4 bases and J by 0 bases, with 19 bases between them. The chain's CDR3 is CASSRNPGTTGSGANVLTF. CDR3 coding DNA: TGTGCCAGCAGCCGAAATCCGGGAACTACGGGCTCTGGGGCCAACGTCCTGACTTTC.

V is TRBV19 and J is TRBJ2-3; tentatively, D is TRBD2 (5 bases). Germline V gives CDR1 LNHDA, CDR2 SQIVND (reference sequence). CDR3 length equals 13 residues. V was trimmed by 7 bases and J by 14 bases, leaving 22 bases between them. In DNA, the CDR3 is TGTGCCAGTACCCGAGGGCGCGTGCCTTGGGTGTATTTT. Amino acids: CASTRGRVPWVYF.

The chain has TRBV7-6 and TRBJ1-2; possible D gene TRBD1, 6 bases. Germline CDR1 and CDR2: SGHVS and FNYEAQ. This CDR3 comprises 11 residues. V shed 8 bases and J shed 2 bases, with 6 bases lying between them. This CDR3 reads CASGQNYGYTF. The DNA for the CDR3 is TGTGCCAGCGGACAGAACTATGGCTACACCTTC.

The chain carries TRBV5-1 and TRBJ2-7; 9 positions match TRBD2. V dropped 4 bases and J dropped 2; count of bases not matched to a gene: 10. Per the germline V gene, CDR1 is SGHRS and CDR2 is YFSETQ. The CDR3 spans 16 residues. The CDR3 coding sequence is TGCGCCAGCAGCCGGCGGGGGGGTGAGGGCGCCTACGAGCAGTACTTC. Its translation is CASSRRGGEGAYEQYF.

There are a few counts of this clone. This chain uses TRBV7-9 with TRBJ2-2; D not certain. Between the trimmed V and J ends, which lost 2 bases and 7 bases, there was a span of 5 bases. CDR1 is SEHNR and CDR2 is FQNEAQ in the germline V gene (reference sequence). The CDR3 sequence is 12 residues long. CDR3 residues: CASSLSNGELFF. The CDR3 coding sequence is TGTGCCAGCAGCTTAAGCAACGGGGAGCTGTTTTTT.

This clone appeared a few times. The rearrangement uses TRBV5-4 and TRBJ2-3; D unresolved. Deletions cut 2 bases from V and 2 bases from J, with 6 bases between. CDR3 size: 13 residues. Germline CDR1 is SGHNT and CDR2 is YYREEE (reference sequence). CDR3 DNA sequence: TGTGCCAGCAGCTTCACTCCCACAGATACGCAGTATTTT. It codes for CASSFTPTDTQYF.

The chain recombines TRBV19 with TRBJ1-1; 10 positions match TRBD1. The CDR3 contains 14 residues. Germline V gene data show CDR1 as LNHDA and CDR2 as SQIVND (reference sequence). V shed 7 bases and J 5 bases; nucleotides not matched to a gene: 7. CDR3 DNA: TGTGCCAGTACTACGGGACAGGGGATGACTGAAGCTTTCTTT. Its translation: CASTTGQGMTEAFF.

This chain uses TRBV7-2 with TRBJ1-1; weak D call: TRBD1 (5 bases). This CDR3 contains 16 residues. Looked up from germline, CDR1 is SGHTA and CDR2 is FQGNSA. V dropped 2 bases and J dropped 0 bases, with 13 bases sitting between them. CDR3 sequence: CASSLWQGKLNTEAFF. In DNA form, the CDR3 reads TGTGCCAGCAGCTTATGGCAGGGAAAGTTGAACACTGAAGCTTTCTTT.

This chain uses TRBV5-6 with TRBJ1-1; D uncertain. CDR3 size: 13 residues. Trimming shortened V by 0 bases and J by 10 bases, and 13 bases separated the two germline ends. Germline V gives CDR1 SGHDT, CDR2 YYEEEE. The CDR3 loop reads CASSLAEGRGAFF. The CDR3 nucleotides are TGTGCCAGCAGCTTGGCCGAAGGGCGGGGAGCTTTCTTT.

This chain links TRBV6-1 with TRBJ1-1, with D possibly TRBD1 on 6 matching bases. Germline CDR1 and CDR2: MNHNS and SASEGT. V lost 6 bases and J lost 0, with 14 bases in between. This CDR3 is 15 amino acids long. This chain's CDR3 is CASRRQALMNTEAFF. CDR3 DNA: TGTGCCAGCAGAAGACAGGCCCTCATGAACACTGAAGCTTTCTTT.

This sequence joins TRBV18 and TRBJ1-1; D is undetermined. The CDR3 sequence is 13 residues long. V lost 2 bases and J 1 base, leaving 5 bases between the germline ends. Germline CDR1 KGHSH, CDR2 LQKENI. CDR3 sequence (DNA): TGTGCCAGCTCACCATCCCAGAACACTGAAGCTTTCTTT. Residues: CASSPSQNTEAFF. The variable domain in full, with the rest retrieved from reference TRBV18 and TRBJ1-1, is NAGVMQNPRHLVRRRGQEARLRCSPMKGHSHVYWYRQLPEEGLKFMVYLQKENIIDESGMPKERFSAEFPKEGPSILRIQQVVRGDSAAYFCASSPSQNTEAFFGQGTRLTVV.

The chain carries TRBV4-2 and TRBJ2-1, with TRBD2 as a possible D gene (6 bases). There are 17 residues in the CDR3. Trimming stripped 3 bases from V and 0 bases from J, with 15 bases between. CDR1 is LGHNA and CDR2 is YNFKEQ in the germline V gene. CDR3 region: CASSQGLAARSYNEQFF. The DNA of the CDR3 is TGTGCCAGCAGCCAGGGATTAGCGGCCCGCTCCTACAATGAGCAGTTCTTC.

This clone was detected a few times. The V call is TRBV5-6, the J call TRBJ2-3; D ambiguous. The germline V and J ends were trimmed by 2 bases and 5 bases, with 3 bases remaining between them. The germline V gene has CDR1 SGHDT and CDR2 YYEEEE. This CDR3 has 11 residues. The CDR3 is CASSFQDTQYF. CDR3 DNA: TGTGCCAGCAGCTTCCAAGATACGCAGTATTTT.

CDR3 in amino acids: CSAWTGLTGELFF. The CDR3 region has the DNA TGCAGCGCCTGGACAGGGCTCACCGGGGAGCTGTTTTTT. V and J are TRBV29-1 and TRBJ2-2; 8 bases map to TRBD1. Germline CDR1 and CDR2: SQVTM and ANQGSEA. Unmatched junction bases numbered 5, after V lost 7 bases and J lost 4 bases. The CDR3 consists of 13 residues.

The chain carries TRBV14 and TRBJ2-1, with D maybe TRBD2 (6 bases). Trimming left V 6 bases short and J 8 bases short, with 20 bases between. Germline V gene lookup returns CDR1 SGHDN and CDR2 FVKESK. The CDR3 is made up of 15 amino acids. CDR3 loop: CASSPPLGLGDEQFF. CDR3 DNA sequence: TGTGCCAGCAGTCCTCCCCTGGGACTGGGGGATGAGCAGTTCTTC. Drawing the rest from reference TRBV14 and TRBJ2-1, the complete variable domain is EAGVTQFPSHSVIEKGQTVTLRCDPISGHDNLYWYRRVMGKEIKFLLHFVKESKQDESGMPNNRFLAERTGGTYSTLKVQPAELEDSGVYFCASSPPLGLGDEQFFGPGTRLTVL.

The genes are TRBV5-1 and TRBJ2-1, with 14 bases matching TRBD2. Germline V lookup: CDR1 SGHRS, CDR2 YFSETQ. The CDR3 length is 18 residues. With 10 bases clipped from V and 0 bases from J, the junction kept 12 bases outside the gene matches. The CDR3: CAQRLAGGGNSSYNEQFF. Written as DNA, the CDR3 is TGCGCCCAGCGACTAGCGGGGGGGGGCAACAGCTCCTACAATGAGCAGTTCTTC.

This clone was seen a handful of times. Other nucleotide sequences from this sample produce the same CDR3. The V gene is TRBV27, the J gene TRBJ1-6; 9 bases are a match to TRBD1. The CDR3 sequence is 15 residues long. Germline trimming cut 6 bases from V and 7 bases from J; bases unmatched to any gene: 7. The germline V gene encodes CDR1 MNHEY and CDR2 SMNVEV (reference sequence). The CDR3 sequence: CASRPGTGSNSPLHF. CDR3 in DNA: TGTGCCAGCAGGCCAGGGACAGGGTCAAATTCACCCCTCCACTTT.

This clone occurred once. The chain employs TRBV27 and TRBJ2-7, with D possibly TRBD1 on 6 matching bases. Germline V gene lookup returns CDR1 MNHEY and CDR2 SMNVEV (reference sequence). Trimming took off 3 bases at V and 6 bases at J, with 15 bases between the two ends. The CDR3 has 14 amino acids. This chain's CDR3 is CASSFLGAVGEQYF. CDR3 DNA: TGTGCCAGCAGTTTTTTGGGGGCCGTTGGCGAGCAGTACTTC.

The gene calls are TRBV7-6 and TRBJ2-1; possible D gene TRBD1, 6 bases. Trimming left V 1 base short and J 6 bases short, with 16 bases between. This CDR3 spans 16 amino acids. Germline loops: CDR1 SGHVS, CDR2 FNYEAQ. The CDR3 nucleotides read TGTGCCAGCAGCTTAGTAATCACAGGGACGGGCAATGAGCAGTTCTTC. Translated: CASSLVITGTGNEQFF. The whole variable domain, remainder taken from reference TRBV7-6 and TRBJ2-1, is GAGVSQSPRYKVTKRGQDVALRCDPISGHVSLYWYRQALGQGPEFLTYFNYEAQQDKSGLPNDRFSAERPEGSISTLTIQRTEQRDSAMYRCASSLVITGTGNEQFFGPGTRLTVL.